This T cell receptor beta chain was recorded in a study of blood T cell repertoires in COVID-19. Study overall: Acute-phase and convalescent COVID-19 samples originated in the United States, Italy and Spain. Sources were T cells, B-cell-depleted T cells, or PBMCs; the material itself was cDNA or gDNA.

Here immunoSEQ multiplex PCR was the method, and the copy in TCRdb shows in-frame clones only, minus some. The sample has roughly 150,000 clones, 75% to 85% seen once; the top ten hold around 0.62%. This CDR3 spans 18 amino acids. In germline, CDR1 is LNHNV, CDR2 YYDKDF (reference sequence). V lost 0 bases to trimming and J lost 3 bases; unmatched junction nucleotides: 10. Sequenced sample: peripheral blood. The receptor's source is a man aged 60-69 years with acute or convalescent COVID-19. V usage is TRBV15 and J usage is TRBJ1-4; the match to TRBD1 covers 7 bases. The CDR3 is CATSRDPLKGAPNEKLFF. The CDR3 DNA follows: TGTGCCACCAGCAGAGATCCATTGAAGGGGGCACCTAATGAAAAACTGTTTTTT.